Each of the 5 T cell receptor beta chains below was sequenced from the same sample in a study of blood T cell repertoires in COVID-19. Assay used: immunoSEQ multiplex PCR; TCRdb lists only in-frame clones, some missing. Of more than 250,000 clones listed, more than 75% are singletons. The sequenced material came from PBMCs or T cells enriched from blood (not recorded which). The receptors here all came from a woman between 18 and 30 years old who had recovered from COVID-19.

CDR3 bases: TGTGCCAGCAGCATTCCGGGACAGGGGCTACACGAGCAGTACTTC. Its protein product is CASSIPGQGLHEQYF. The rearrangement joins TRBV2 to TRBJ2-7; 10 positions agree with TRBD1. Germline assignment: CDR1 SNHLY and CDR2 FYNNEI. The CDR3 is 15 amino acids. With 6 bases clipped from V and 5 bases from J, the junction kept 10 bases outside the gene matches.

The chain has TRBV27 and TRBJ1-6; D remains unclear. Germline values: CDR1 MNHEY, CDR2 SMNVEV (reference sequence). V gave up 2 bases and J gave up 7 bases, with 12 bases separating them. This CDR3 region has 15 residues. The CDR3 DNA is TGTGCCAGCAGTTTACGGGGAGTCTGGAATTCACCCCTCCACTTT. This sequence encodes CASSLRGVWNSPLHF.

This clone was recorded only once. CDR3 bases: TGTGCCAGCAGTTACTCGAGTCGCGGCCCTCGCGACGAGCAGTACTTC. Protein sequence: CASSYSSRGPRDEQYF. The gene calls are TRBV6-2 or TRBV6-3 and TRBJ2-7, with D uncertain. The germline V gene encodes CDR1 MNHEY and CDR2 SVGEGT. Trimming left V 0 bases short and J 5 bases short, with 17 bases between. The CDR3 totals 16 residues.

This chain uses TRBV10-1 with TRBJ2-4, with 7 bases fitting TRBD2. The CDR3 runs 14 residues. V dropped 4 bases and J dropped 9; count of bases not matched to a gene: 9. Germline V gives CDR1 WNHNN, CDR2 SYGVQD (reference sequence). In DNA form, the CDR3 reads TGCGCCAGCAGTGTGGACGGCAGGGAGGGCATTCAGTACTTC. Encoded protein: CASSVDGREGIQYF.

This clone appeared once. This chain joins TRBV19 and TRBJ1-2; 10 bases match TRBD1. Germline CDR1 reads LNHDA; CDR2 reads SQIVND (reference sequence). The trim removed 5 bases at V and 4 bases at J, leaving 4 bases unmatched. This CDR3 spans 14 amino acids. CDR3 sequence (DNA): TGTGCCAGTAGTGGGACAGGGGCCCGCTATGGCTACACCTTC. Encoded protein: CASSGTGARYGYTF.